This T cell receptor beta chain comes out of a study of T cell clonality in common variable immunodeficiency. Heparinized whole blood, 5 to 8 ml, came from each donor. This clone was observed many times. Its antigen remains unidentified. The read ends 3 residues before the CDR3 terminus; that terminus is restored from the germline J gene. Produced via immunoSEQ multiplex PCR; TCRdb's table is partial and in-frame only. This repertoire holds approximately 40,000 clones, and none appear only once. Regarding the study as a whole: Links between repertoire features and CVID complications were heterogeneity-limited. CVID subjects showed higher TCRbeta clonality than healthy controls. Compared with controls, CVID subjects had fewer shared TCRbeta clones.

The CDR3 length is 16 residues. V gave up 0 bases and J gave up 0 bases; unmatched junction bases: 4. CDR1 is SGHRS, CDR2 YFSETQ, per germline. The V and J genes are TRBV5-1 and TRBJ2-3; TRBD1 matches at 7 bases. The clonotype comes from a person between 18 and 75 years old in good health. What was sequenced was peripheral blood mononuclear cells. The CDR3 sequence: CASSLGRGLSTDTQYF. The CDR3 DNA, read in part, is TGCGCCAGCAGCTTGGGCAGGGGGTTAAGCACAGATACG.